This T cell receptor beta chain was captured by sequencing in a study of tumor-infiltrating lymphocytes in oesophageal squamous cell carcinoma. Within the sample, this clonotype is medium-sized. TCRdb itself ran the PCR reads through MiXCR, one entry per CDR3 protein. The data contain just over 15,000 distinct CDR3 sequences, under 70% of them singletons. J gave up 0 bases and V 5 bases, and 7 bases lay outside the gene matches. Germline V lookup: CDR1 MNHEY, CDR2 SMNVEV (reference sequence). This CDR3 is 16 amino acids long. Sequencing was done on a sample of esophageal tumor tissue. This chain uses TRBV27 with TRBJ2-1; 7 bases agree with TRBD2. The origin of this receptor is a female donor with esophageal squamous cell carcinoma. This chain's CDR3 is CASSPLAGGSYNEQFF. The DNA of the CDR3 is TGTGCCAGCAGTCCCTTAGCGGGCGGCTCCTACAATGAGCAGTTCTTC.